The 13 T cell receptor beta chains below come from one sample, sequenced in a study of blood T cells in healthy people across ages. PCR was performed a second time for roughly 7 to 12 cycles using a sample-barcoded 5' primer and a J-beta primer mix. MiXCR was run by TCRdb on the 5' RACE reads, yielding one entry per CDR3 protein. The sample has roughly 500,000 distinct CDR3 sequences; approximately 25% are singletons. The sample comprised blood. The receptors were sampled from a woman aged 65 to 85 in good health.

The CDR3 DNA is TGCGCCAGCAGCCATATGAGCGGGGTAACAGATACGCAGTATTTT. Encoded protein: CASSHMSGVTDTQYF. J is TRBJ2-3 and V is TRBV4-3, with 7 nucleotides matching TRBD2. J lost 3 bases, V lost 3 bases, and 6 bases had no gene match. This CDR3 region has 15 residues. Germline values: CDR1 LGHNA, CDR2 YSLEER.

The genes are TRBV5-1 and TRBJ2-4; the D gene is possibly TRBD1 (5 bases). The CDR3 has 15 amino acids. Germline CDR1 SGHRS, CDR2 YFSETQ. Between the trimmed V and J ends, which lost 0 bases and 1 base, there was a span of 8 bases. CDR3 in amino acids: CASSLDRWAKNIQYF. The DNA of the CDR3 is TGCGCCAGCAGCTTGGACAGGTGGGCCAAAAACATTCAGTACTTC.

Only a few counts were recorded for this clonotype. This chain connects TRBV29-1 to TRBJ2-7; perhaps TRBD1 as D (6 bases). The CDR3 extends over 11 amino acids. Germline V gives CDR1 SQVTM, CDR2 ANQGSEA. Trimming pared 1 base from V and 6 bases from J, leaving 7 bases between. The CDR3 loop reads CSVEGGLEQYF. The CDR3 bases are TGCAGCGTTGAAGGGGGGCTCGAGCAGTACTTC.

This clonotype appeared a few times. The J gene is TRBJ2-5, the V gene TRBV7-8; D possibly corresponds to TRBD2 (5 bases). The DNA end is a closer match to TRBJ2-7, so the J assignment may be wrong. CDR3 length: 16 amino acids. CDR1 is SGHVS and CDR2 is FQNEAQ in the germline V gene. CDR3 coding DNA: TGTGCCAGCAGCCGAGGGCAACTTAGGGAGAGGAACGAGCAGTACTTC. It is translated as CASSRGQLRERNEQYF.

This clonotype has only a few counts. This chain uses TRBV20-1 with TRBJ2-1; the match to TRBD1 covers 8 bases. This CDR3 region has 16 residues. The germline V gene has CDR1 DFQATT and CDR2 SNEGSKA (reference sequence). With 2 bases clipped from V and 9 bases from J, the junction kept 15 bases outside the gene matches. The chain's CDR3 is CSARSPAGGARTEQFF. CDR3 in DNA: TGCAGTGCTAGAAGCCCCGCAGGGGGCGCAAGGACTGAGCAGTTCTTC.

This clonotype turned up a few times. The V gene is TRBV6-6, the J gene TRBJ1-2, with TRBD1 matching 9 bases. V trimming: 4 bases; J trimming: 6 bases; junction bases outside the gene matches: 9. The germline V gene encodes CDR1 MNHNY and CDR2 SVGAGI (reference sequence). The CDR3 extends over 15 amino acids. The CDR3, as DNA: TGTGCCAGCAGTTCCCGGGACAGGGAATTTCATGGCTACACCTTC. Protein: CASSSRDREFHGYTF.

This clonotype has more than one count but fewer than ten. V is TRBV7-2 and J is TRBJ2-1; TRBD2 matches at 7 bases. CDR3 length: 19 amino acids. J lost 0 bases, V lost 5 bases, and 16 bases had no gene match. CDR1 is SGHTA, CDR2 FQGNSA, per germline. The CDR3 here is CASSPSGTSGRISYNEQFF. The CDR3 region has the DNA TGTGCCAGCAGCCCCAGCGGGACCTCGGGACGAATCTCCTACAATGAGCAGTTCTTC.

This clonotype was picked up a small number of times. The V gene is TRBV2, the J gene TRBJ1-1, with D possibly being TRBD1 (6 bases). The V end lost 3 bases, the J end lost 1 base, and 18 bases lay between the germline ends. The CDR3 has 17 residues. Germline-derived CDR1 and CDR2 are SNHLY and FYNNEI. The CDR3 coding sequence is TGTGCCAGCAGTGATGACCCAGGGGTATCATGGAACACTGAAGCTTTCTTT. This codes for CASSDDPGVSWNTEAFF.

Of note for this clonotype: This may be a read error, as it is one base from a much larger clone. CDR3 bases: TGCAGTGCTAGTGGCTATCTGAACACCGGGGAGCTGGTTTTT. Its translation: CSASGYLNTGELVF. The chain couples TRBV20-1 to TRBJ2-2; D possibly corresponds to TRBD2 (5 bases). CDR1 and CDR2 from the germline V gene are DFQATT and SNEGSKA (reference sequence). This CDR3 has 14 amino acids.

CDR3: CASSRGRNIQYF. In DNA, the CDR3 is TGTGCCAGCAGCCGAGGCCGGAACATTCAGTACTTC. The gene calls are TRBV3-1 and TRBJ2-4, with D uncertain. The germline V and J ends were trimmed by 4 bases and 7 bases, with 8 bases remaining between them. The CDR3 loop spans 12 amino acids. CDR1 and CDR2 from the germline V gene are LGHDT and YNNKEL (reference sequence).

This clonotype has only a few counts. The chain is built from TRBV10-3 and TRBJ1-4; weak D call: TRBD1 (6 bases). V lost 8 bases to trimming and J lost 2 bases, with 9 bases between them. Germline V gene lookup returns CDR1 ENHRY and CDR2 SYGVKD. The CDR3 consists of 13 residues. The CDR3 DNA reads TGTGCCATCGGGGACACGACTAATGAAAAACTGTTTTTT. As protein: CAIGDTTNEKLFF.

This clonotype was detected a few times. J is TRBJ2-1 and V is TRBV6-2 or TRBV6-3; D is possibly TRBD1 (6 bases). The CDR3 is 15 amino acids. V gave up 3 bases and J gave up 1 base, with 10 bases separating them. CDR1 MNHEY and CDR2 SVGEGT come from the germline V gene. CDR3 DNA sequence: TGTGCCAGCAGTTATACAGGGCCGTCCTACAATGAGCAGTTCTTC. Protein product: CASSYTGPSYNEQFF.

The chain carries TRBV4-2 and TRBJ1-2, with a possible D match to TRBD1 (6 bases). Deletions cut 2 bases from V and 0 bases from J, with 10 bases between. Germline V gives CDR1 LGHNA, CDR2 YNFKEQ. The CDR3 length is 15 residues. CDR3 amino acids: CASSQPDSPNYGYTF. The CDR3 DNA follows: TGTGCCAGCAGCCAACCGGACAGCCCTAACTATGGCTACACCTTC.